This T cell receptor beta chain derives from a study of blood T cell repertoires in COVID-19. The wider study: Samples came from the United States, Italy and Spain, spanning acute and convalescent COVID-19. From T cells, B-cell-depleted T cells, or PBMCs came the material, which was cDNA or gDNA.

Methods used by the authors: Amplified reference gene primers provided the basis for estimating nucleated cell counts. Assay used: immunoSEQ multiplex PCR; TCRdb lists only in-frame clones, some missing. D and trimming were read from the DNA, whereas the V and J calls and clone size are those reported in that table. The sample yields roughly 70,000 clones, more than 85% seen once. The CDR3 sequence is 15 residues long. Germline values: CDR1 SGHRS, CDR2 YFSETQ. Trimming removed 5 bases from V and 0 bases from J; junction bases left unmatched: 7. Sequencing was carried out using peripheral blood. The sequence was collected from a human donor with active COVID-19. The donor label of this sample is uncertain. The chain is built from TRBV5-1 and TRBJ2-7; 8 bases match TRBD1. This CDR3 reads CASSPRGPLSYEQYF. The CDR3 coding sequence is TGCGCCAGCAGTCCCAGGGGGCCCCTCTCCTACGAGCAGTACTTC.